The TCR beta chain described here comes from a study of CD4 T cells in relation to SARS-CoV-2 and coronaviruses. At the level of the study: After roughly eleven days of antigen culture, PBMC TCR beta CDR3s were sequenced.

Unexposed donor CD4+ T cells date from about 2011-2018, before the COVID-19 pandemic. CD4+ T cells were isolated from the cells after more than nine days of culture. Cells permitting, SARS-CoV-2 S/N and four cold-coronavirus spikes were tested on unexposed-donor CD4+ T cells. Points on this clone: Its antigen is still unknown.

The assay was immunoSEQ multiplex PCR, and TCRdb's table has in-frame clones only and misses some. The table includes 24,000 or so clones, about four fifths detected once. Trimming cost V 7 bases and J 3 bases, with 6 bases left between them. Germline lookup yields CDR1 MNHEY and CDR2 SMNVEV (reference sequence). The CDR3 consists of 11 residues. The chain uses TRBV27 and TRBJ1-1; D is uncertain. Specimen: CD4+ T cells from PBMCs, cultured in vitro. This sequence originates from a human donor in good health. This CDR3 is CASKPDTEAFF. DNA of the CDR3: TGTGCCAGCAAACCGGACACTGAAGCTTTCTTT.